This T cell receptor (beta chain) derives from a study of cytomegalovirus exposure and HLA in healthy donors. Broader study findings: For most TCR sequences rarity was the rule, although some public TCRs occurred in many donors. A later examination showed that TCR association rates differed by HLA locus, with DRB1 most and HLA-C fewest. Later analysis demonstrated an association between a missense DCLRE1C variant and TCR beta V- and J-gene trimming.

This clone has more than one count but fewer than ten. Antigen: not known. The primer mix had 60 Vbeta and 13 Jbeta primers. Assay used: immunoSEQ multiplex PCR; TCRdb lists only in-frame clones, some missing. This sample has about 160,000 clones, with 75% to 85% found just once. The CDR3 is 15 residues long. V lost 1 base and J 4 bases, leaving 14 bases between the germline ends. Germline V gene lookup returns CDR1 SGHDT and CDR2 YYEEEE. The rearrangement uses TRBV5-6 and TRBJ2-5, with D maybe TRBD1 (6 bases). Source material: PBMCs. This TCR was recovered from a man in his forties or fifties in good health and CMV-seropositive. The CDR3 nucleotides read TGTGCCAGCAGCTTGCCTTTAGGACAGATAGAGACCCAGTACTTC. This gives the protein CASSLPLGQIETQYF.